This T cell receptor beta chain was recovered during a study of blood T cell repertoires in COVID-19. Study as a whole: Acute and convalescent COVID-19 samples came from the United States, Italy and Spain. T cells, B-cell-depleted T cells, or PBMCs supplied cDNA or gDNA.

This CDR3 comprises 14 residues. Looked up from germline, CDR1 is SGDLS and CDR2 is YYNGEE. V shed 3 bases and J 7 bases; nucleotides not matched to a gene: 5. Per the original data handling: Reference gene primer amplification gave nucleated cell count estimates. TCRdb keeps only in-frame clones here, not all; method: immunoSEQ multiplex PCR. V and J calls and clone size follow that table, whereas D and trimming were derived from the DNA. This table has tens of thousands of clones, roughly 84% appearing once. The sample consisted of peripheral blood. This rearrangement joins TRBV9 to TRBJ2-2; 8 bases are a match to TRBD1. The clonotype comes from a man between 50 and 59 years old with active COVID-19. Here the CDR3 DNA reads TGTGCCAGCAGCGGACAGGGGTTCGGCGGGGAGCTGTTTTTT. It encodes CASSGQGFGGELFF.